This T cell receptor (beta chain) was documented in a study of cytomegalovirus exposure and HLA in healthy donors. Regarding this clone: Its antigen is as yet unknown. One end of the junction fails to match germline, which may point to a read error. The sample has other DNA sequences that encode this CDR3 too.

Healthy bone marrow donors formed the donor group. It was with 60 Vbeta and 13 Jbeta primers that the PCR ran. Sequencing used immunoSEQ multiplex PCR; TCRdb keeps in-frame clones, though not all of them. This table has 150,000 to 200,000 clones, approximately 80% appearing once. Per the germline V gene, CDR1 is SSHAT and CDR2 is FNYEAQ (reference sequence). The CDR3 is made up of 14 amino acids. Whole-study results and caveats: About 90% or about 30% of the time was how often most TCR beta V segments were productive, according to an earlier analysis. Whilst most TCR sequences proved rare, a subset of public TCRs occurred across many donors. Within a later analysis, the majority of CMV-associated TCR beta chains appeared HLA-restricted.

Sequenced: PBMCs. The sequence was obtained from a male donor in good health and CMV-seronegative. This rearrangement joins TRBV7-7 to TRBJ2-3, with D possibly TRBD1 on 6 matching bases. CDR3 sequence (DNA): TGTGCTAGCAGCTTGGACAGTTCCACAGATACGCAGTATTTT. Protein sequence: CASSLDSSTDTQYF.